The entry that follows covers one TCR beta chain sequence. In the study's own analysis: Estimated nucleated cell counts came from reference gene primer amplification. Sequencing used immunoSEQ multiplex PCR; TCRdb keeps in-frame clones, though not all of them. The D gene and trimming were derived from the DNA, and the V and J assignments and clone size from that table. The repertoire includes 200,000 to 300,000 clones, 70% to 90% of them detected once, and around 5.1% sits in the top ten. In germline, CDR1 is SGHVS, CDR2 FQNEAQ. Deletions cut 2 bases from V and 6 bases from J, with 16 bases between. This CDR3 has 15 residues. The sample belongs to a study of blood T cell repertoires in COVID-19. Study information: Both acute and convalescent COVID-19 samples were obtained from the United States, Italy and Spain. From T cells, B-cell-depleted T cells, or PBMCs came the material, which was cDNA or gDNA.

While infection was still active, Seattle patients were enrolled and then followed longitudinally. Sequencing input: peripheral blood. The chain combines TRBV7-8 with TRBJ1-2; no clear D gene. The sequence was obtained from a woman between 55 and 75 years old with COVID-19, enrolled during active disease. CDR3 coding DNA: TGTGCCAGCAGCTTAAAGAGGTCCTTCCCCGATGGCTACACCTTC. It yields the protein CASSLKRSFPDGYTF. Supplemented by reference TRBV7-8 and TRBJ1-2, the full variable domain reads GAGVSQSPRYKVAKRGQDVALRCDPISGHVSLFWYQQALGQGPEFLTYFQNEAQLDKSGLPSDRFFAERPEGSVSTLKIQRTQQEDSAVYLCASSLKRSFPDGYTFGSGTRLTVV.